The 30 T cell receptor beta chains reported below all come from one sample, sequenced in a study of T cell responses to AZD1222 COVID-19 vaccine. Method: immunoSEQ multiplex PCR; TCRdb's copy keeps in-frame clones and lacks some. The data contain over 150,000 clones, roughly nine tenths of them singletons. The sample in question was peripheral blood, obtained on day 0 of MenACWY control vaccination. The receptors were gathered from an adult in good health.

This chain joins TRBV7-9 and TRBJ1-6; the D gene is possibly TRBD1 (5 bases). The ends were cut back, 5 bases at V and 5 bases at J, with 16 bases in the middle. Germline V gives CDR1 SEHNR, CDR2 FQNEAQ (reference sequence). This CDR3 is 16 amino acids long. The CDR3 here is CASSPIGQGNNSPLHF. The CDR3 region has the DNA TGTGCCAGCAGCCCGATAGGGCAGGGAAATAATTCACCCCTCCACTTT.

This clone was counted a single time. The chain has TRBV13 and TRBJ2-1; 9 bases line up with TRBD1. V was clipped by 5 bases and J by 9 bases; unmatched bases: 8. Germline V lookup: CDR1 PRHDT, CDR2 FYEKMQ (reference sequence). The CDR3 loop spans 14 amino acids. CDR3 amino acids: CASSLGTGFFEQFF. DNA for the CDR3: TGTGCCAGCAGCCTTGGGACAGGGTTTTTTGAGCAGTTCTTC.

Comments on this clone: The same CDR3 also results from other DNA sequences found in this sample. The chain uses TRBV24-1 and TRBJ2-7, with TRBD1 matching over 8 bases. Unmatched junction bases numbered 5, after V lost 3 bases and J lost 2 bases. The CDR3 consists of 15 residues. The germline gives CDR1 KGHDR, CDR2 SFDVKD. The CDR3 is CATSDPGTGTYEQYF. The CDR3 bases are TGTGCCACCAGTGATCCCGGGACAGGTACCTACGAGCAGTACTTC.

This clone was observed a single time. This chain uses TRBV7-3 with TRBJ1-1; 7 bases agree with TRBD1. Trimming took 5 bases from V and 0 from J; bases not matched to a gene: 3. The germline CDR1 and CDR2 sequences are SGHTA and FQGTGA. The CDR3 contains 14 residues. CDR3 residues: CASSPGGVNTEAFF. CDR3 DNA sequence: TGTGCCAGCAGCCCAGGGGGGGTGAACACTGAAGCTTTCTTT.

The rearrangement joins TRBV7-9 to TRBJ1-2, with D tentatively TRBD1 (6 bases). The CDR3 has 15 residues. Per the germline V gene, CDR1 is SEHNR and CDR2 is FQNEAQ (reference sequence). Trimming shortened V by 4 bases and J by 3 bases, and 15 bases separated the two germline ends. CDR3 loop: CASSSEDTGYYGYTF. For the CDR3, the DNA is TGTGCCAGCAGCTCCGAGGACACAGGGTACTATGGCTACACCTTC.

This sequence joins TRBV4-1 and TRBJ2-3, with 7 bases that match TRBD1. CDR1 and CDR2 (germline): MGHRA, YSYEKL. This CDR3 is built from 17 residues. After removal of 0 bases from V and 4 bases from J, the junction contained 10 bases not matched to a gene. The DNA for the CDR3 is TGCGCCAGCAGCCAAGATTGGGGACAGCGCCGGCCAGATACGCAGTATTTT. It translates to CASSQDWGQRRPDTQYF.

CDR3 sequence: CATGTGEEGTDTQYF. The DNA of the CDR3 is TGTGCCACCGGGACAGGGGAGGAGGGCACAGATACGCAGTATTTT. The chain employs TRBV24-1 and TRBJ2-3; 10 positions match TRBD1. There are 15 residues in the CDR3. Germline V lookup: CDR1 KGHDR, CDR2 SFDVKD. The J segment lost 1 base and the V segment lost 9 bases, leaving 6 bases of the junction unmatched.

The chain recombines TRBV6-5 with TRBJ2-1; D remains ambiguous. The germline V gene has CDR1 MNHEY and CDR2 SVGAGI. Trimming pared 2 bases from V and 10 bases from J, leaving 15 bases between. The CDR3 is made up of 14 amino acids. CDR3 loop: CASSYGQVEKEQFF. Written as DNA, the CDR3 is TGTGCCAGCAGTTACGGGCAGGTCGAGAAGGAGCAGTTCTTC.

This clone was observed once. The chain joins TRBV5-1 to TRBJ2-5; 7 bases agree with TRBD1. Germline V CDR1 and CDR2: SGHRS, YFSETQ. V was pared by 4 bases and J by 1 base, with 7 bases of the junction left unmatched. The CDR3 sequence is 15 residues long. The CDR3 DNA sequence: TGCGCCAGCAGCGCAGGGGGTATCGTCCAAGAGACCCAGTACTTC. Protein product: CASSAGGIVQETQYF.

The chain links TRBV10-3 to TRBJ1-1, with 7 bases that match TRBD1. The CDR3 has 17 residues. The ends lost 3 bases at V and 0 bases at J; junction bases unmatched: 10. The V gene's germline CDR1 is ENHRY and CDR2 SYGVKD. Here the CDR3 reads CAISDSGGTDLNTEAFF. The CDR3, as DNA: TGTGCCATCAGTGATTCAGGGGGGACAGATTTGAACACTGAAGCTTTCTTT.

J is TRBJ2-2 and V is TRBV11-2, with D possibly TRBD2 on 6 matching bases. The CDR3 runs 14 residues. Trimming cost V 6 bases and J 7 bases, with 15 bases left between them. Germline values: CDR1 SGHAT, CDR2 FQNNGV. The CDR3 here is CASRSPLAVGELFF. The DNA for the CDR3 is TGTGCCAGCAGATCCCCACTAGCTGTCGGGGAGCTGTTTTTT.

The chain links TRBV2 to TRBJ1-1, with D hard to call. The CDR3 consists of 15 residues. Trimming took 4 bases from V and 11 from J, leaving 23 bases between them. Germline V gene sequence: CDR1 SNHLY, CDR2 FYNNEI. DNA for the CDR3: TGTGCCAGCAGTGGGGTGGAGGGAGGCCTTAGTGGGGCTTTCTTT. Amino acid sequence: CASSGVEGGLSGAFF.

The V gene is TRBV11-3, the J gene TRBJ2-7; D is unresolved. This CDR3 region has 13 residues. Germline CDR1 SGHNT, CDR2 YENEEA. V lost 3 bases and J 0 bases, leaving 6 bases between the germline ends. CDR3 loop: CASSLGSSYEQYF. In DNA, the CDR3 is TGTGCCAGCAGCTTGGGATCCTCCTACGAGCAGTACTTC.

The chain has TRBV7-9 and TRBJ1-1; TRBD1 agrees at 9 bases. The CDR3 has 15 residues. V lost 5 bases and J lost 0; bases outside the gene matches: 4. Germline lookup yields CDR1 SEHNR and CDR2 FQNEAQ (reference sequence). The CDR3 DNA reads as TGTGCCAGCAGCATAACAGGGGGCCTGAACACTGAAGCTTTCTTT. Translating it yields CASSITGGLNTEAFF.

The genes are TRBV21-1 and TRBJ2-7; the table's D gene call, TRBD2, was not cross checked with the DNA. TRBV21-1 is a pseudogene segment. The length of the CDR3 is 17 residues. CDR3 in DNA: TGTGCCAGCAGCAAACGGTTCCATTTCGAAAGATCCTACGAGCAGTACGTC. Its protein product is CASSKRFHFERSYEQYV.

This rearrangement joins TRBV11-2 to TRBJ2-2, with D unresolved. CDR1 and CDR2 (germline): SGHAT, FQNNGV. V dropped 0 bases and J dropped 6 bases, with 11 bases sitting between them. The CDR3 contains 15 residues. The CDR3 DNA sequence: TGTGCCAGCAGCTTAGAGGCCAGCGCCGCCGGGGAGCTGTTTTTT. Translating it yields CASSLEASAAGELFF.

V gene TRBV12-3 or TRBV12-4 combines with J gene TRBJ1-4, with D perhaps TRBD1 (6 bases). The V end was cut by 5 bases, the J end by 6 bases, with 7 bases between. This CDR3 spans 12 amino acids. The CDR3 protein is CASSGQYEKLFF. CDR3 DNA sequence: TGTGCCAGCAGTGGACAGTATGAAAAACTGTTTTTT.

The CDR3 DNA reads as TGTGCCAGCAGTTTATCGCCCTCGGACTTAGCTGGAAACACCATATATTTT. It codes for CASSLSPSDLAGNTIYF. The chain has TRBV28 and TRBJ1-3; D not resolved. Germline values: CDR1 MDHEN, CDR2 SYDVKM. The germline V and J ends were trimmed by 1 base and 2 bases, with 15 bases remaining between them. This CDR3 contains 17 residues.

The chain couples TRBV6-5 to TRBJ1-2; 7 nucleotides match TRBD1. CDR1 and CDR2 (germline): MNHEY, SVGAGI. There are 13 residues in the CDR3. V shed 11 bases and J 1 base; nucleotides not matched to a gene: 7. The CDR3 bases are TGTGCCGCGCGGGACAGTTTTAACTATGGCTACACCTTC. Its protein is CAARDSFNYGYTF.

The V gene is TRBV7-2, the J gene TRBJ2-1; maybe TRBD2 (6 bases). Germline V gene sequence: CDR1 SGHTA, CDR2 FQGNSA. V was clipped by 1 base and J by 4 bases, with 8 bases between them. CDR3 length: 14 residues. The CDR3 sequence is CASSLVEGYNEQFF. The CDR3 region has the DNA TGTGCCAGCAGCTTAGTGGAGGGTTACAATGAGCAGTTCTTC.

The chain joins TRBV24-1 to TRBJ1-2; 9 positions agree with TRBD1. Germline V lookup: CDR1 KGHDR, CDR2 SFDVKD. The CDR3 runs 16 residues. V gave up 4 bases and J gave up 6 bases; unmatched junction bases: 11. The CDR3 sequence is CATSDPTRGQGHGYTF. The DNA for the CDR3 is TGTGCCACCAGTGACCCAACCCGGGGACAGGGTCATGGCTACACCTTC.

This clone was counted between two and nine times. The chain links TRBV27 to TRBJ1-1, with a possible D match to TRBD1 (5 bases). Trimming cost V 2 bases and J 1 base, with 8 bases left between them. Germline values: CDR1 MNHEY, CDR2 SMNVEV (reference sequence). This CDR3 has 14 residues. CDR3 sequence reads: CASSLGTGNTEAFF. The DNA of the CDR3 is TGTGCCAGCAGTTTAGGCACAGGGAACACTGAAGCTTTCTTT.

The chain employs TRBV7-9 and TRBJ2-1; no firm D call. Germline values: CDR1 SEHNR, CDR2 FQNEAQ (reference sequence). The CDR3 covers 12 residues. Trimming pared 1 base from V and 9 bases from J, leaving 7 bases between. The CDR3 region has the DNA TGTGCCAGCAGCTTAGATCTGGTTGAGCAGTTCTTC. Its protein is CASSLDLVEQFF.

This clone came up once. This sequence joins TRBV25-1 and TRBJ1-1; D gene unclear. The germline gives CDR1 MGHDK, CDR2 SYGVNS. The CDR3 loop spans 12 amino acids. V lost 7 bases and J 1 base, leaving 7 bases between the germline ends. Here the CDR3 reads CASIWGNTEAFF. DNA for the CDR3: TGTGCCAGCATCTGGGGGAACACTGAAGCTTTCTTT.

This clone was seen once. The chain uses TRBV5-4 and TRBJ2-7, with TRBD1 matching over 12 bases. The ends lost 4 bases at V and 7 bases at J; junction bases unmatched: 9. The CDR3 is 15 residues long. Germline assignment: CDR1 SGHNT and CDR2 YYREEE (reference sequence). The CDR3 is CASSVPGQGAREQYF. Written as DNA, the CDR3 is TGTGCCAGCAGCGTACCGGGACAGGGGGCTCGGGAGCAGTACTTC.

The V and J genes are TRBV5-4 and TRBJ1-1; a weak D match, TRBD1 (6 bases). CDR3 length: 13 amino acids. The germline CDR1 and CDR2 sequences are SGHNT and YYREEE (reference sequence). V gave up 1 base and J gave up 4 bases, with 8 bases separating them. The CDR3 loop reads CASSLMGATEAFF. The CDR3 nucleotides are TGTGCCAGCAGCTTGATGGGGGCCACTGAAGCTTTCTTT.

This chain connects TRBV2 to TRBJ1-5; D not resolved. The CDR3 extends over 14 amino acids. Germline-derived CDR1 and CDR2 are SNHLY and FYNNEI. V was shortened by 4 bases and J by 6 bases, with 13 bases between the two germline ends. CDR3 sequence: CASSGEVVGQPQHF. CDR3 nucleotides: TGTGCCAGCAGTGGGGAGGTAGTGGGTCAGCCCCAGCATTTT. Complete variable domain (other parts from reference TRBV2 and TRBJ1-5): EPEVTQTPSHQVTQMGQEVILRCVPISNHLYFYWYRQILGQKVEFLVSFYNNEISEKSEIFDDQFSVERPDGSNFTLKIRSTKLEDSAMYFCASSGEVVGQPQHFGDGTRLSIL.

The chain is built from TRBV24-1 and TRBJ2-1; perhaps TRBD1 as D (5 bases). V was trimmed by 10 bases and J by 3 bases, leaving 6 bases between them. CDR1 is KGHDR and CDR2 is SFDVKD in the germline V gene. This CDR3 spans 11 amino acids. The CDR3 DNA is TGTGCCACGGACAACTACAATGAGCAGTTCTTC. This encodes CATDNYNEQFF.

The V call is TRBV2, the J call TRBJ2-1; 9 positions agree with TRBD2. Germline CDR1 and CDR2: SNHLY and FYNNEI. The CDR3 has 15 amino acids. Trimming cost V 8 bases and J 4 bases; bases outside gene matches: 9. In DNA form, the CDR3 reads TGTGCCAGCGGGAGACTAGCGGCCAGGTACAATGAGCAGTTCTTC. Amino acids: CASGRLAARYNEQFF.

The chain uses TRBV27 and TRBJ2-1, with 9 bases aligning to TRBD2. The CDR3 runs to 16 residues. The V gene end was trimmed by 2 bases and the J gene end by 6 bases; junction bases not matched to a gene: 8. Germline CDR1 and CDR2: MNHEY and SMNVEV (reference sequence). CDR3 sequence reads: CASSLESASGINEQFF. CDR3 DNA: TGTGCCAGCAGTTTAGAGTCGGCTAGCGGGATCAATGAGCAGTTCTTC.